This T cell receptor (beta chain) was identified during a study of T cell responses to AZD1222 COVID-19 vaccine. The CDR3 is 15 residues long. CDR1 is LNHDA, CDR2 SQIVND, per germline (reference sequence). Sequenced by immunoSEQ multiplex PCR; TCRdb stores in-frame clones only, minus some. The sample carries roughly 150,000 clones, around 90% recorded once. General observations from the study: Among vaccine-associated CD4 TCRs, coverage spanned spike, with dominance at 160-218 and 743-854.

A note on this clone: Its specificity is unknown. At one of its ends the junction is not consistent with the germline gene, which may arise from a read error.

V is TRBV19 and J is TRBJ2-6; D might be TRBD2 (5 bases). This clonotype originated in an adult in good health. This material consisted of peripheral blood, taken on day 0 of AZD1222 vaccination. This CDR3 is CASSTTITGANVLTF. The CDR3, as DNA: TGTGCCAGTAGTACGACTATAACTGGTGCCAACGTCCTGACTTTC. Combining the CDR3 with reference TRBV19 and TRBJ2-6 gives the whole variable domain DGGITQSPKYLFRKEGQNVTLSCEQNLNHDAMYWYRQDPGQGLRLIYYSQIVNDFQKGDIAEGYSVSREKKESFPLTVTSAQKNPTAFYLCASSTTITGANVLTFGAGSRLTVL.